A single sample is the source of the 8 T cell receptor beta chains below, sequenced in a study of T cells after somatic rescue of genetic block. Libraries were prepared by immunoSEQ multiplex PCR; TCRdb keeps only in-frame clonotypes and omits some of them. Of around 720 clones listed, 42% were seen once; the top ten hold 55%. The sequenced material came from peripheral blood mononuclear cells (PBMCs). Receptors originate from a girl under three years old.

The chain combines TRBV6-8 with TRBJ2-2; D not resolved. Germline-derived CDR1 and CDR2 are MNHGY and SAAAGT. V lost 2 bases to trimming and J lost 3 bases, with 7 bases between them. The CDR3 totals 14 residues. The DNA for the CDR3 is TGTGCCAGCAGTTACGGCACCTACACCGGGGAGCTGTTTTTT. This sequence encodes CASSYGTYTGELFF.

This clone is categorized as hyperexpanded. This chain links TRBV11-3 with TRBJ1-1; D may be TRBD1 (6 bases). Germline CDR1 reads SGHNT; CDR2 reads YENEEA. V lost 1 base to trimming and J lost 1 base, with 10 bases between them. CDR3 length equals 15 residues. In DNA, the CDR3 is TGTGCCAGCAGCTTAGGCGGGACACCGAACACTGAAGCTTTCTTT. This gives the protein CASSLGGTPNTEAFF.

Only a few counts were recorded for this clone. The rearrangement joins TRBV6-8 to TRBJ1-2, with 8 bases matching TRBD1. Per germline, CDR1 MNHGY and CDR2 SAAAGT. There are 13 residues in the CDR3. J was trimmed by 3 bases and V by 6 bases; bases with no gene match: 3. The DNA of the CDR3 is TGTGCCAGCAGACTGGACAGGGACTATGGCTACACCTTC. Translating gives CASRLDRDYGYTF.

This chain joins TRBV7-2 and TRBJ2-7; TRBD2 is a possible D gene (5 bases). Trimming took off 6 bases at V and 7 bases at J, with 16 bases between the two ends. The CDR3 extends over 13 amino acids. The germline gives CDR1 SGHTA, CDR2 FQGNSA. The CDR3 sequence: CASSFGPTREQYF. The CDR3 bases are TGTGCCAGCAGTTTCGGACCTACTAGGGAGCAGTACTTC. The whole variable domain, filled in from reference TRBV7-2 and TRBJ2-7, reads GAGVSQSPSNKVTEKGKDVELRCDPISGHTALYWYRQSLGQGLEFLIYFQGNSAPDKSGLPSDRFSAERTGGSVSTLTIQRTQQEDSAVYLCASSFGPTREQYFGPGTRLTVT.

This clone turned up a few times. The V gene is TRBV7-8, the J gene TRBJ2-3, with 7 bases fitting TRBD1. Germline assignment: CDR1 SGHVS and CDR2 FQNEAQ. The CDR3 covers 15 residues. J was trimmed by 8 bases and V by 4 bases; bases with no gene match: 12. CDR3 sequence: CASSSLGQFRTTQYF. The CDR3 coding sequence is TGTGCCAGCAGCTCCCTGGGACAGTTTAGAACTACGCAGTATTTT.

This chain connects TRBV7-1 to TRBJ1-1; D gene ambiguous. TRBV7-1 is classed as an ORF, of uncertain function. V was clipped by 4 bases and J by 4 bases, with 13 bases between them. The CDR3 has 14 residues. CDR3 residues: CASSLNAAPTEAFF. CDR3 nucleotides: TGTGCCAGCAGCTTAAATGCGGCCCCCACTGAAGCTTTCTTT.

By sample share, this clone is medium-sized. V and J are TRBV11-3 and TRBJ1-1; D is unresolved. Trimming took 2 bases from V and 4 from J, leaving 11 bases between them. CDR1 is SGHNT and CDR2 is YENEEA in the germline V gene. The CDR3 has 14 amino acids. The CDR3 DNA sequence: TGTGCCAGCAGCTTAAATGCGGCCCCCACTGAAGCTTTCTTT. Translated, it gives CASSLNAAPTEAFF.

This clone came up a few times. V and J are TRBV4-2 and TRBJ1-1; D might be TRBD1 (6 bases). The V end lost 5 bases, the J end lost 1 base, and 14 bases lay between the germline ends. CDR1 and CDR2 (germline): LGHNA, YNFKEQ. This CDR3 region has 15 residues. DNA of the CDR3: TGTGCCAGCAGCTTAGGCGGGACACCGAACACTGAAGCTTTCTTT. Amino acids: CASSLGGTPNTEAFF.